The present T cell receptor beta chain was sequenced within a study of OX40 agonist ivuxolimab in advanced cancers. Study-level background: A male proportion of under 90% was recorded, with mean age 60 years and range about 20 to 79. Three individuals attained partial responses, comprising one hepatocellular carcinoma case and two cutaneous melanoma cases.

Findings of the study overall: There were, on average, more expanded clones in CD8+ T cells than in CD4+. The expanded peripheral T cells' antigen specificity was not determined.

V was cut by 4 bases and J by 4 bases, with 3 bases left in between. Per the germline V gene, CDR1 is MNHNY and CDR2 is SVGAGI (reference sequence). This CDR3 spans 11 amino acids. Using immunoSEQ multiplex PCR, the repertoire was profiled, and TCRdb retains in-frame clones only, with some absent. Among about 70,000 clones, roughly 88% were seen once, and the ten largest hold roughly 3%. Of note for this clone: What it binds is unknown.

This sequence joins TRBV6-6 and TRBJ2-3; no firm D call. The starting material was CD4+ or CD8+ T cells sorted from blood, obtained in a trial of the OX40 agonist ivuxolimab. This clonotype was obtained from an adult with an advanced solid tumor such as melanoma, head and neck, liver or kidney cancer. CDR3 region: CASSFADTQYF. The CDR3 region has the DNA TGTGCCAGCAGTTTCGCAGATACGCAGTATTTT.